The 27 T cell receptor beta chains given below trace back to one sample, sequenced in a study of cytomegalovirus exposure and HLA in healthy donors. Amplification used 60 Vbeta primers and 13 Jbeta primers. Only in-frame clones appear in the TCRdb table, and some are missing; sequencing was by immunoSEQ multiplex PCR. This table lists 200,000 to 250,000 clones. The sample consisted of PBMCs. All receptors derive from a girl aged 2-10 years in good health and CMV-seropositive.

The chain employs TRBV5-1 and TRBJ2-2, with D uncertain. The CDR3 runs 17 residues. V lost 3 bases to trimming and J lost 2 bases, with 17 bases between them. Germline loops: CDR1 SGHRS, CDR2 YFSETQ. The CDR3 DNA follows: TGCGCCAGCAGCTCCGCGGTGCAGCCATCTAACACCGGGGAGCTGTTTTTT. Protein product: CASSSAVQPSNTGELFF.

This chain links TRBV27 with TRBJ2-7, with D perhaps TRBD2 (6 bases). Trimming stripped 6 bases from V and 2 bases from J, with 20 bases between. CDR3 length equals 16 residues. Per the germline V gene, CDR1 is MNHEY and CDR2 is SMNVEV (reference sequence). In DNA, the CDR3 is TGTGCCAGCAGGGAGAGAGGGAGGCGAGTTGCCTACGAGCAGTACTTC. It encodes CASRERGRRVAYEQYF.

The gene calls are TRBV5-4 and TRBJ1-6; 7 positions match TRBD1. The germline V gene encodes CDR1 SGHNT and CDR2 YYREEE (reference sequence). The V and J ends lost 1 base and 8 bases, in that order; junction bases with no gene match: 6. CDR3 length: 15 residues. CDR3 region: CASSLYDRDDSPLHF. The CDR3 nucleotides read TGTGCCAGCAGCTTGTATGACAGGGATGATTCACCCCTCCACTTT.

The chain combines TRBV28 with TRBJ2-6, with TRBD1 matching over 7 bases. The germline gives CDR1 MDHEN, CDR2 SYDVKM. There are 16 residues in the CDR3. V shed 7 bases and J 0 bases; nucleotides not matched to a gene: 6. As DNA, the CDR3 is TGTGCCAGCATCTCGACAGGGCTCTCTGGGGCCAACGTCCTGACTTTC. This translates into CASISTGLSGANVLTF. Filled out from reference TRBV28 and TRBJ2-6, the complete variable domain reads DVKVTQSSRYLVKRTGEKVFLECVQDMDHENMFWYRQDPGLGLRLIYFSYDVKMKEKGDIPEGYSVSREKKERFSLILESASTNQTSMYLCASISTGLSGANVLTFGAGSRLTVL.

The V gene is TRBV6-5, the J gene TRBJ2-7; weak D call: TRBD1 (7 bases). The CDR3 length is 15 residues. Germline CDR1 is MNHEY and CDR2 is SVGAGI. V was cut by 2 bases and J by 4 bases, with 15 bases left in between. The CDR3 DNA follows: TGTGCCAGCAGTTACGGCCTGGCAGGGGGGTACGAGCAGTACTTC. The encoded protein is CASSYGLAGGYEQYF.

The chain joins TRBV5-6 to TRBJ1-2; 8 bases agree with TRBD1. Germline V gene lookup returns CDR1 SGHDT and CDR2 YYEEEE. The J segment lost 5 bases and the V segment lost 0 bases, leaving 6 bases of the junction unmatched. The CDR3 spans 15 residues. CDR3 in amino acids: CASSLGQGSTYGYTF. The DNA for the CDR3 is TGTGCCAGCAGCTTGGGACAGGGGTCCACTTATGGCTACACCTTC.

The gene calls are TRBV30 and TRBJ1-5, with 9 bases that match TRBD1. CDR3 length: 15 amino acids. V shed 2 bases, J shed 6 bases, and the junction held 8 bases outside the gene matches. CDR1 and CDR2 from the germline V gene are GTSNPN and SVGIG (reference sequence). In DNA form, the CDR3 reads TGTGCCTGGAGTATTCCAACAGGGGGCGGTCAGCCCCAGCATTTT. Its translation: CAWSIPTGGGQPQHF.

The rearrangement uses TRBV13 and TRBJ2-5, with 8 bases lining up with TRBD1. The J call may not be correct, given that the DNA end is closer to TRBJ2-7. There are 14 residues in the CDR3. The germline V gene encodes CDR1 PRHDT and CDR2 FYEKMQ (reference sequence). CDR3 amino acids: CASSLALTGAEQYF. The CDR3 DNA follows: TGTGCCAGCAGCTTAGCCCTGACAGGGGCCGAGCAGTACTTC.

The rearrangement links TRBV5-1 to TRBJ1-2; D may be TRBD1 (5 bases). Germline V lookup: CDR1 SGHRS, CDR2 YFSETQ. CDR3 size: 16 residues. Trimming removed 0 bases from V and 8 bases from J, with 20 bases in between. The DNA for the CDR3 is TGCGCCAGCAGCTTGGCGGCCCTGACGGGGGAGGCGGGCTACACCTTC. Translation gives CASSLAALTGEAGYTF.

The rearrangement joins TRBV5-6 to TRBJ2-5, with TRBD2 identical over 9 bases. This CDR3 spans 15 amino acids. The J segment lost 3 bases and the V segment lost 4 bases, leaving 7 bases of the junction unmatched. Germline V CDR1 and CDR2: SGHDT, YYEEEE. The CDR3 is CASSLPLAGKETQYF. The CDR3 DNA follows: TGTGCCAGCAGCCTACCTCTAGCGGGAAAAGAGACCCAGTACTTC.

The chain recombines TRBV6-6 with TRBJ1-1; TRBD1 might be the D (5 bases). The CDR3 totals 14 residues. V was trimmed by 6 bases and J by 3 bases, leaving 14 bases between them. Germline V lookup: CDR1 MNHNY, CDR2 SVGAGI (reference sequence). The CDR3 spells CASRPPGRDTEAFF. The CDR3 nucleotides read TGTGCCAGCAGGCCCCCAGGGCGCGACACTGAAGCTTTCTTT.

The CDR3 loop reads CSVQGALAKNIQYF. CDR3 DNA: TGCAGCGTACAGGGGGCCCTAGCCAAAAACATTCAGTACTTC. The V and J genes are TRBV29-1 and TRBJ2-4; 9 bases fit TRBD1. Germline lookup yields CDR1 SQVTM and CDR2 ANQGSEA. J lost 0 bases, V lost 6 bases, and 3 bases had no gene match. This CDR3 comprises 14 residues.

This sequence joins TRBV18 and TRBJ2-1; 11 bases fit TRBD2. The trim removed 8 bases at V and 4 bases at J, leaving 7 bases unmatched. The CDR3 is made up of 15 amino acids. Per the germline V gene, CDR1 is KGHSH and CDR2 is LQKENI. The CDR3 sequence is CASKTVAGGYNEQFF. CDR3 in DNA: TGTGCCAGCAAGACCGTAGCGGGAGGGTACAATGAGCAGTTCTTC.

The chain joins TRBV4-1 to TRBJ1-5, with D perhaps TRBD1 (5 bases). V lost 0 bases and J lost 3, with 12 bases in between. In germline, CDR1 is MGHRA, CDR2 YSYEKL. This CDR3 has 16 amino acids. CDR3 residues: CASSQDGRTPNQPQHF. As DNA, the CDR3 is TGCGCCAGCAGCCAAGATGGGAGGACACCCAATCAGCCCCAGCATTTT.

The chain employs TRBV4-2 and TRBJ1-2; no reliable D call. Germline loops: CDR1 LGHNA, CDR2 YNFKEQ. The CDR3 totals 14 residues. Trimming removed 4 bases at V and 6 bases at J, with 15 bases between. The DNA of the CDR3 is TGTGCCAGCAGCCCGACGGAGGGCGTAGATGGCTACACCTTC. Residues: CASSPTEGVDGYTF.

This sequence joins TRBV11-2 and TRBJ2-2, with 9 nucleotides matching TRBD1. V lost 1 base to trimming and J lost 6 bases; unmatched junction nucleotides: 3. The CDR3 totals 15 residues. From germline, CDR1 is SGHAT and CDR2 FQNNGV. CDR3 DNA: TGTGCCAGCAGCTTAGGGACAGGGGTGGCCGGGGAGCTGTTTTTT. Its translation is CASSLGTGVAGELFF.

The J gene is TRBJ2-2, the V gene TRBV30; D ambiguous. The V and J ends lost 3 bases and 8 bases respectively, with 4 bases between them. The germline V gene has CDR1 GTSNPN and CDR2 SVGIG (reference sequence). The CDR3 contains 10 residues. The CDR3 here is CAWSQGELFF. The DNA for the CDR3 is TGTGCCTGGAGCCAAGGGGAGCTGTTTTTT.

This sequence joins TRBV7-9 and TRBJ1-1, with D uncertain. Germline values: CDR1 SEHNR, CDR2 FQNEAQ (reference sequence). Trimming pared 5 bases from V and 11 bases from J, leaving 9 bases between. The CDR3 is made up of 10 amino acids. The CDR3 sequence: CASSPVLAFF. The CDR3 region has the DNA TGTGCCAGCAGCCCGGTGTTGGCTTTCTTT.

The chain uses TRBV2 and TRBJ2-5; 14 bases map to TRBD2. Trimming took 7 bases from V and 4 from J; bases not matched to a gene: 11. Germline V gene sequence: CDR1 SNHLY, CDR2 FYNNEI. The CDR3 sequence is 17 residues long. CDR3 sequence (DNA): TGTGCCAGCACTTTTGGGGGGACTAGCGGGAGTCTAGAGACCCAGTACTTC. Its protein product is CASTFGGTSGSLETQYF.

V usage is TRBV7-2 and J usage is TRBJ2-5; D is ambiguous. Germline V gene sequence: CDR1 SGHTA, CDR2 FQGNSA. The CDR3 loop spans 14 amino acids. V gave up 1 base and J gave up 3 bases, with 9 bases separating them. This CDR3 reads CASSLVANEETQYF. DNA of the CDR3: TGTGCCAGCAGCTTAGTAGCTAATGAAGAGACCCAGTACTTC.

The rearrangement links TRBV7-3 to TRBJ1-2; tentatively, D is TRBD1 (6 bases). The CDR3 loop spans 13 amino acids. The germline V and J ends were trimmed by 6 bases and 5 bases, with 13 bases remaining between them. The germline gives CDR1 SGHTA, CDR2 FQGTGA. The CDR3 spells CASSTGLEYGYTF. CDR3 nucleotides: TGTGCCAGCAGTACAGGGTTGGAGTATGGCTACACCTTC.

This chain uses TRBV28 with TRBJ1-2, with D unresolved. V lost 7 bases and J lost 8, with 17 bases in between. CDR1 and CDR2 (germline): MDHEN, SYDVKM. This CDR3 has 13 residues. The CDR3 spells CASIPTREVGYTF. In DNA, the CDR3 is TGTGCCAGCATCCCGACAAGGGAGGTAGGCTACACCTTC.

The chain links TRBV18 to TRBJ1-2; no clear D gene. The CDR3 runs 13 residues. Germline V gene data show CDR1 as KGHSH and CDR2 as LQKENI. The V end was cut by 3 bases, the J end by 4 bases, with 9 bases between. CDR3 region: CASSPGQVYGYTF. The CDR3 DNA is TGTGCCAGCTCACCGGGCCAAGTCTATGGCTACACCTTC.

The chain employs TRBV20-1 and TRBJ1-2; TRBD1 might be the D (6 bases). The CDR3 consists of 11 residues. V dropped 7 bases and J dropped 2 bases, with 8 bases sitting between them. CDR1 DFQATT and CDR2 SNEGSKA come from the germline V gene (reference sequence). CDR3 region: CSGGTNYGYTF. The CDR3 DNA reads as TGCAGTGGGGGGACAAACTATGGCTACACCTTC.

The chain joins TRBV25-1 to TRBJ1-1; TRBD1 matches at 7 bases. There are 15 residues in the CDR3. Germline CDR1 MGHDK, CDR2 SYGVNS. V lost 3 bases to trimming and J lost 3 bases; unmatched junction nucleotides: 7. CDR3 coding DNA: TGTGCCAGCAGTGAGTCGGACAGGCCATACACTGAAGCTTTCTTT. Translated: CASSESDRPYTEAFF.

Comments on this clone: The same CDR3 is also encoded by other DNA sequences in this sample. This sequence joins TRBV11-2 and TRBJ2-7; a weak D match, TRBD1 (6 bases). The length of the CDR3 is 12 residues. The germline gives CDR1 SGHAT, CDR2 FQNNGV. Trimming left V 0 bases short and J 6 bases short, with 6 bases between. The CDR3 here is CASSLDRGEQYF. The DNA of the CDR3 is TGTGCCAGCAGCTTAGACAGGGGCGAGCAGTACTTC.

This chain joins TRBV29-1 and TRBJ2-7; TRBD1 agrees at 8 bases. The CDR3 runs 15 residues. In germline, CDR1 is SQVTM, CDR2 ANQGSEA. V lost 0 bases and J lost 4; bases outside the gene matches: 8. The CDR3 sequence is CSVEEIGTGPYEQYF. CDR3 nucleotide sequence: TGCAGCGTTGAAGAGATCGGGACAGGACCTTACGAGCAGTACTTC.